The rows below give T cell receptor beta chains drawn from one sample of a study of cytomegalovirus exposure and HLA in healthy donors. Libraries were prepared by immunoSEQ multiplex PCR; TCRdb keeps only in-frame clonotypes and omits some of them. Altogether just over 150,000 clones are present, 75% to 80% being singletons, with the ten largest covering around 3.3%. Specimen: PBMCs. All receptors come from a woman aged 40 to 50 in good health and CMV-seronegative. The CDR3 runs from the conserved cysteine through the conserved F or W. D genes are given only for firm matches. Some rows have no size entry. The others give once, few or many, or a class for an expanded clone.

D: NA; J: TRBJ1-4; V: TRBV27; size: NA; DNA: TGTGCCAGCAGTCCGACCCCGACAGGACGGAATGAAAAACTGTTTTTT; CDR3: CASSPTPTGRNEKLFF
D: NA; J: TRBJ2-3; V: TRBV21-1; size: NA; DNA: TGTGCCAGCACCAAACGCGTAGCGGTAGACACAGATACGCAGTATTTT; CDR3: CASTKRVAVDTDTQYF
D: TRBD1; J: TRBJ1-2; V: TRBV5-1; size: NA; DNA: TGCGCCAGCAGCTTGAGCACAGGGGGCACCTATGGCTACACCTTC; CDR3: CASSLSTGGTYGYTF
D: TRBD2; J: TRBJ2-5; V: TRBV5-1; size: NA; DNA: TGCGCCAGCAGCCCGGGGACTAGCGGGGAAGAGACCCAGTACTTC; CDR3: CASSPGTSGEETQYF
D: NA; J: TRBJ1-2; V: TRBV10-3; size: NA; DNA: TGTGCCATCAGTGAAGGGATCGGGGATGGCTACACCTTC; CDR3: CAISEGIGDGYTF
D: TRBD1; J: TRBJ1-1; V: TRBV7-2; size: NA; DNA: TGTGCCAGCAGCGCTCCGGACAGGGGCCGAAACACTGAAGCTTTCTTT; CDR3: CASSAPDRGRNTEAFF
D: NA; J: TRBJ1-2; V: TRBV7-9; size: NA; DNA: TGTTCCAGCAGCTTACTCAGCTATGGCTACACCTTC; CDR3: CSSSLLSYGYTF
D: TRBD2; J: TRBJ2-7; V: TRBV5-1; size: NA; DNA: TGCGCCAGTCAAACCGGGACTAGTCTCTACGAGCAGTACTTC; CDR3: CASQTGTSLYEQYF
D: TRBD1; J: TRBJ1-2; V: TRBV9; size: NA; DNA: TGTGCCAGCAGCGTAGCTCGAAGTGTGACAGGGGTCGGCTACACCTTC; CDR3: CASSVARSVTGVGYTF
D: TRBD1; J: TRBJ1-2; V: TRBV29-1; size: once; DNA: TGCAGCGCCCAGACCACCGGGACAGGCTATGGCTACACCTTC; CDR3: CSAQTTGTGYGYTF
D: TRBD1; J: TRBJ1-1; V: TRBV7-8; size: NA; DNA: TGTGCCAGCAGAAGACCGGGACAGGCCCACACTGAAGCTTTCTTT; CDR3: CASRRPGQAHTEAFF
D: NA; J: TRBJ1-6; V: TRBV6-5; size: NA; DNA: TGTGCCAGCAGTTCCCCTGGAGTAAGCAATTCACCCCTCCACTTT; CDR3: CASSSPGVSNSPLHF
D: NA; J: TRBJ2-3; V: TRBV5-6; size: NA; DNA: TGTGCCAGCAGCTTGGGCTATCGCACAGATACGCAGTATTTT; CDR3: CASSLGYRTDTQYF
D: NA; J: TRBJ1-2; V: TRBV4-1; size: NA; DNA: TGCGCCAGCAGCCAAGGACAGTTTCCTAACTATGGCTACACCTTC; CDR3: CASSQGQFPNYGYTF
D: NA; J: TRBJ2-1; V: TRBV4-1; size: NA; DNA: TGCGCCAGCAGGGGAGGACCCCCCTACAATGAGCAGTTCTTC; CDR3: CASRGGPPYNEQFF
D: NA; J: TRBJ1-1; V: TRBV27; size: NA; DNA: TGTGCCAGCAGTTCCCCCGGGGACACTGAAGCTTTCTTT; CDR3: CASSSPGDTEAFF
D: TRBD1; J: TRBJ2-7; V: TRBV29-1; size: NA; DNA: TGCAGCGTTACTCGACCGGGACAGGGGGCAAGCGAGCAGTACTTC; CDR3: CSVTRPGQGASEQYF
D: TRBD2; J: TRBJ2-3; V: TRBV27; size: NA; DNA: TGTGCCAGCAGCCGACTAGCAGCGAGCACAGATACGCAGTATTTT; CDR3: CASSRLAASTDTQYF
D: TRBD2; J: TRBJ2-2; V: TRBV18; size: once; DNA: TGTGCCAGCTCACTGGGGACTAGTGGCACCGGGGAGCTGTTTTTT; CDR3: CASSLGTSGTGELFF
D: NA; J: TRBJ2-1; V: TRBV4-1; size: NA; DNA: TGCGCCAGCAGCCAAGTCGACCGAGGCAATGAGCAGTTCTTC; CDR3: CASSQVDRGNEQFF
D: NA; J: TRBJ2-1; V: TRBV5-5; size: few; DNA: TGTGCCAGCAGAGCGGGCCCTCTAGGAGACAATGAGCAGTTCTTC; CDR3: CASRAGPLGDNEQFF
D: TRBD1; J: TRBJ1-3; V: TRBV7-8; size: NA; DNA: TGTGCCAGCAGTCGGCGGGACAGGGACTCTGGAAACACCATATATTTT; CDR3: CASSRRDRDSGNTIYF
D: NA; J: TRBJ1-1; V: TRBV6-5; size: once; DNA: TGTGCCAGCAGTTACTCGATTTTGGGCTGGAACACTGAAGCTTTCTTT; CDR3: CASSYSILGWNTEAFF
D: TRBD1; J: TRBJ1-1; V: TRBV19; size: NA; DNA: TGTGCCAGTAGTGAAGGGACAGCAAACACTGAAGCTTTCTTT; CDR3: CASSEGTANTEAFF
D: NA; J: TRBJ2-1; V: TRBV2; size: once; DNA: TGTGCCAGCAGTTTGAGTCTAGGGGGTCCCAATGAGCAGTTCTTC; CDR3: CASSLSLGGPNEQFF
D: TRBD2; J: TRBJ2-2; V: TRBV4-2; size: NA; DNA: TGTGCCAGCAGCCAAGCCCGCCTCGGGGGGGCCCAAAAGGACCACCCCAAAAACACCGGGGAGCTGTTTTTT; CDR3: CASSQARLGGAQKDHPKNTGELFF
D: TRBD1; J: TRBJ1-4; V: TRBV5-4; size: NA; DNA: TGTGCCAGCAGCTTGGAGACAGGGGTGGGCTATGAAAAACTGTTTTTT; CDR3: CASSLETGVGYEKLFF
D: NA; J: TRBJ2-5; V: TRBV7-9; size: once; DNA: TGTGCCAGCAGCTTCTCACGGGACTACCAAGAGACCCAGTACTTC; CDR3: CASSFSRDYQETQYF
D: NA; J: TRBJ2-7; V: TRBV18; size: NA; DNA: TGTGCCAGCTCACCACCCCGCCCAGGAACCTACGAGCAGTACTTC; CDR3: CASSPPRPGTYEQYF
D: NA; J: TRBJ1-6; V: TRBV2; size: NA; DNA: TGTGCCAGCAGTGGGGGCAGGGGAAATTCACCCCTCCACTTT; CDR3: CASSGGRGNSPLHF
D: NA; J: TRBJ2-1; V: TRBV5-5; size: NA; DNA: TGTGCCAGCAGCTTTCCGGGGAGCTCCTACAATGAGCAGTTCTTC; CDR3: CASSFPGSSYNEQFF
D: NA; J: TRBJ1-5; V: TRBV12-5; size: few; DNA: TGTGCTAGTGGTTTGGCCAGGGAACAGCCCCAGCATTTT; CDR3: CASGLAREQPQHF
D: NA; J: TRBJ1-4; V: TRBV28; size: once; DNA: TGTGCCAGCAGTTTAGAGCGAGGATTGGATCAAAAACTGTTTTTT; CDR3: CASSLERGLDQKLFF
D: TRBD1; J: TRBJ2-1; V: TRBV4-1; size: NA; DNA: TGCGCCAGCAGCCAAGGTCCACAGGGGGCAAATTACAATGAGCAGTTCTTC; CDR3: CASSQGPQGANYNEQFF
D: NA; J: TRBJ1-2; V: TRBV27; size: NA; DNA: TGTGCCAGCAGTTCGGGAGGGATTGGGCTCTATGGCTACACCTTC; CDR3: CASSSGGIGLYGYTF
D: NA; J: TRBJ2-1; V: TRBV6-1; size: NA; DNA: TGTGCCAGCAGTGTGCCTCGTCCGGGATCCTACAATGAGCAGTTCTTC; CDR3: CASSVPRPGSYNEQFF
D: TRBD2; J: TRBJ2-7; V: TRBV7-2; size: many; DNA: TGTGCCTCTCGGGGAGCGGGGGACTACGAGCAGTACTTC; CDR3: CASRGAGDYEQYF
D: NA; J: TRBJ1-1; V: TRBV6-4; size: NA; DNA: TGTGCCAGCAGTGATCCCCCCAGGAACACTGAAGCTTTCTTT; CDR3: CASSDPPRNTEAFF
D: NA; J: TRBJ2-5; V: TRBV18; size: NA; DNA: TGTGCCAGCTCACCTCGGAGGGGTGAAGAGACCCAGTACTTC; CDR3: CASSPRRGEETQYF
D: TRBD2; J: TRBJ2-1; V: TRBV7-2; size: NA; DNA: TGTGCCAGCAGCCCACCCAAGCGGGGGGGCAGTGAGCAGTTCTTC; CDR3: CASSPPKRGGSEQFF
D: TRBD1; J: TRBJ2-7; V: TRBV7-9; size: NA; DNA: TGTGCCAGCAGCTTAGAAAGCCCGGCCGGGACAGGAGGCTACGAGCAGTACTTC; CDR3: CASSLESPAGTGGYEQYF
D: TRBD2; J: TRBJ2-1; V: TRBV11-3; size: NA; DNA: TGTGCCAGCAGCCGGGGGGGCGGGGGCCTCACGGGTAATGAGCAGTTCTTC; CDR3: CASSRGGGGLTGNEQFF